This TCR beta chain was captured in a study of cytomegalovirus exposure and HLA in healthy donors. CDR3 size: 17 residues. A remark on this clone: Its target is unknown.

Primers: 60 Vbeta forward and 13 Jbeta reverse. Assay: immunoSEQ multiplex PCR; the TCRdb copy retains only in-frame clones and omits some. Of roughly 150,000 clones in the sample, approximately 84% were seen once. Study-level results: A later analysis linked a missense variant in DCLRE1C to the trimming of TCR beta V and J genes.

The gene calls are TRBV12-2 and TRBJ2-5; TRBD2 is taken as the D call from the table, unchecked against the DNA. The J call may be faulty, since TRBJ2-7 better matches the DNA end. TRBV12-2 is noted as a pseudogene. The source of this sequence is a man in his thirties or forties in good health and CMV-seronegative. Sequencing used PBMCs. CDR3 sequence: CASRLTRTSPPLYEQYF. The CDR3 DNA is TGTGCAAGTCGCTTAACCCGAACTAGTCCCCCCTTATACGAGCAGTACTTC.